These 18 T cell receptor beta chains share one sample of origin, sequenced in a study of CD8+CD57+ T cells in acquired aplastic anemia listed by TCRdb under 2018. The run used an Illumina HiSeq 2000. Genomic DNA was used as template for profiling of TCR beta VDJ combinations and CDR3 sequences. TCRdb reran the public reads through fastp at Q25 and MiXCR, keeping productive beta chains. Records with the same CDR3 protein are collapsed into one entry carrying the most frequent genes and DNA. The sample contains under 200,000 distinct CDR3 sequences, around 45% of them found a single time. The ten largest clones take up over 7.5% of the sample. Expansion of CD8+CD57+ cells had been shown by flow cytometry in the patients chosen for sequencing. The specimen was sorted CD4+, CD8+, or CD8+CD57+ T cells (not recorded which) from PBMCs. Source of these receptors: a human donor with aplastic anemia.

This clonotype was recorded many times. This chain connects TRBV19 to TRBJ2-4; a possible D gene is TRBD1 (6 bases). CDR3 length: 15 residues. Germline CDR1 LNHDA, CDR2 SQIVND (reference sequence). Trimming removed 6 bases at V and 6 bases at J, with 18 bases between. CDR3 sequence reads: CASRGAETGVNIQYF. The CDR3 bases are TGTGCCAGTAGGGGTGCAGAGACAGGAGTAAACATTCAGTACTTC.

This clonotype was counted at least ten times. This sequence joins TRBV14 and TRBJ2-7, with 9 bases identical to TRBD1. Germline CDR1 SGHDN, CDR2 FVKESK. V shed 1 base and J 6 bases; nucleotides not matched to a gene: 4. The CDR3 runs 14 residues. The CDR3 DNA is TGTGCCAGCAGCCAAGTCGACAGGGGGGTCGAGCAGTACTTC. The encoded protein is CASSQVDRGVEQYF.

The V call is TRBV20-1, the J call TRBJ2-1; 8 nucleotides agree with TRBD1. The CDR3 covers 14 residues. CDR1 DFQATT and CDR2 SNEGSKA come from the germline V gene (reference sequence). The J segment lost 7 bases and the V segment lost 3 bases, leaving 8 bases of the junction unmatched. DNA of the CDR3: TGCAGTGCTAGGATAGGCCAGGGGGCAAATGAGCAGTTCTTC. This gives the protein CSARIGQGANEQFF.

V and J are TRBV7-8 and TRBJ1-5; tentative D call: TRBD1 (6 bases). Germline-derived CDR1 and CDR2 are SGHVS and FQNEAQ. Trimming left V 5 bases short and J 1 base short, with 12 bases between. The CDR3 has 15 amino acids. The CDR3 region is CASSPSGVSNQPQHF. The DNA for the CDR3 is TGTGCCAGCAGCCCTTCAGGGGTGAGCAATCAGCCCCAGCATTTT.

The CDR3 DNA is TGTGCCAGCAGCCAAGGCGGGGGCAGAAACACCATATATTTT. Its protein is CASSQGGGRNTIYF. The genes are TRBV4-2 and TRBJ1-3; TRBD1 is a possible D gene (6 bases). CDR1 and CDR2 (germline): LGHNA, YNFKEQ. V lost 1 base, J lost 5 bases, and 9 bases lay in between. This CDR3 region has 14 residues.

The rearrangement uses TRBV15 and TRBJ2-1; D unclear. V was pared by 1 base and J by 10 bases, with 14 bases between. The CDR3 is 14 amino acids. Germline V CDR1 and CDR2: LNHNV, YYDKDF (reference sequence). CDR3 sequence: CATSRGGDLVEQFF. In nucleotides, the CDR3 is TGTGCCACCAGCAGAGGGGGTGATTTAGTGGAGCAGTTCTTC.

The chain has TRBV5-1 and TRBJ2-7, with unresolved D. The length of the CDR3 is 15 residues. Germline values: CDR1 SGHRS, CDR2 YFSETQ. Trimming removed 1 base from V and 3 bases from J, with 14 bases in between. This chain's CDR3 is CASSLTYRTLYEQYF. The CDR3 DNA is TGCGCCAGCAGCTTGACGTACAGAACACTCTACGAGCAGTACTTC. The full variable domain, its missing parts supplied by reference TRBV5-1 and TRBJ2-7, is KAGVTQTPRYLIKTRGQQVTLSCSPISGHRSVSWYQQTPGQGLQFLFEYFSETQRNKGNFPGRFSGRQFSNSRSEMNVSTLELGDSALYLCASSLTYRTLYEQYFGPGTRLTVT.

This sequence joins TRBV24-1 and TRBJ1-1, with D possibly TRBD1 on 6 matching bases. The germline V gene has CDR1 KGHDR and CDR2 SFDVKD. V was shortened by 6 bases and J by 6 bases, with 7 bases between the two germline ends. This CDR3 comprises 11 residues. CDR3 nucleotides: TGTGCCACCAGTTACAGGGCTGAAGCTTTCTTT. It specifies CATSYRAEAFF.

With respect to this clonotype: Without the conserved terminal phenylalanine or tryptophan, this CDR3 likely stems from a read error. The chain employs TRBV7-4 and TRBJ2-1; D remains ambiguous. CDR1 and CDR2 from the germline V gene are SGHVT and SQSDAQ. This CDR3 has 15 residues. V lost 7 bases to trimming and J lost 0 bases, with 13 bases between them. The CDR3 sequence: CASTPERISYNEQFV. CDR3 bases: TGTGCCAGCACCCCTGAGAGAATCTCCTACAATGAGCAGTTCGTC.

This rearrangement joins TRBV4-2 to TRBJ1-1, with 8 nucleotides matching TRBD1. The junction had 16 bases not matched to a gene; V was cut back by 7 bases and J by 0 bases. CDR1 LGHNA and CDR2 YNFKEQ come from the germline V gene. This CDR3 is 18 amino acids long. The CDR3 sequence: CASIGTPGQDSMNTEAFF. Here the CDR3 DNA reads TGTGCCAGCATCGGTACCCCGGGACAGGATTCCATGAACACTGAAGCTTTCTTT.

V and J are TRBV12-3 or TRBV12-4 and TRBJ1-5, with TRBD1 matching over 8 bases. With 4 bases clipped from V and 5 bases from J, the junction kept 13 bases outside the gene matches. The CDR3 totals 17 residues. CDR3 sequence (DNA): TGTGCCAGCAGTTACCCTGAGGACAGGGTATGGGATCAGCCCCAGCATTTT. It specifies CASSYPEDRVWDQPQHF.

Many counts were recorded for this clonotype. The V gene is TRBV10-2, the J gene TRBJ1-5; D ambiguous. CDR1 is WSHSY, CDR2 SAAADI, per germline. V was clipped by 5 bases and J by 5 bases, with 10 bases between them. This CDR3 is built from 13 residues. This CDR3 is CASSPSWDQPQHF. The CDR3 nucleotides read TGCGCCAGCAGTCCCTCGTGGGATCAGCCCCAGCATTTT.

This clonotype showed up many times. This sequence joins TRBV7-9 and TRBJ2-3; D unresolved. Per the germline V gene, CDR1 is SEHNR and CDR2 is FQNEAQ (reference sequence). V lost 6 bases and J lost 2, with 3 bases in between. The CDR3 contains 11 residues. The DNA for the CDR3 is TGTGCCAGCAGTGTCACAGATACGCAGTATTTT. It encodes CASSVTDTQYF.

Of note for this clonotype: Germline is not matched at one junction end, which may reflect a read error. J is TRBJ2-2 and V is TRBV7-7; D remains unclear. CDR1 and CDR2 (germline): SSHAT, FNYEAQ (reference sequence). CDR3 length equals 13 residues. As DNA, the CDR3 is TGTGCTAGCAGCAGATACCCCTCCGGGGAGCTGTTTTTT. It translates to CASSRYPSGELFF. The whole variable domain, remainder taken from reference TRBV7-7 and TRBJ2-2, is GAGVSQSPRYKVTKRGQDVTLRCDPISSHATLYWYQQALGQGPEFLTYFNYEAQPDKSGLPSDRFSAERPEGSISTLTIQRTEQRDSAMYRCASSRYPSGELFFGEGSRLTVL.

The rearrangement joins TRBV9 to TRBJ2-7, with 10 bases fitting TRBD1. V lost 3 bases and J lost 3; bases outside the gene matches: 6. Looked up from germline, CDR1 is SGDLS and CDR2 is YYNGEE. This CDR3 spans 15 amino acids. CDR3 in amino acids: CASSAGQGSLYEQYF. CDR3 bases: TGTGCCAGCAGCGCGGGACAGGGGTCCCTCTACGAGCAGTACTTC.

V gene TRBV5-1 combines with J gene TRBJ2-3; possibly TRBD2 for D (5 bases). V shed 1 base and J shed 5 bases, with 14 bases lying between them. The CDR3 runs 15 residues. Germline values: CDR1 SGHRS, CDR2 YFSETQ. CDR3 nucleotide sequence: TGCGCCAGCAGCTTGAGTGGGAGTCGAGGAGATACGCAGTATTTT. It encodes CASSLSGSRGDTQYF.

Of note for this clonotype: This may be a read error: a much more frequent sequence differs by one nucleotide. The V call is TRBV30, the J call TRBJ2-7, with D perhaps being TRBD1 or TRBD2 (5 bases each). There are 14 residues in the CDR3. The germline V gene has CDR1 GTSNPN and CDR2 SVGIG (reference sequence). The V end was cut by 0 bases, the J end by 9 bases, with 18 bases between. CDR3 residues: CAWSVGQGAGGQYF. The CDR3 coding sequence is TGTGCCTGGAGTGTAGGGCAGGGAGCTGGAGGGCAGTACTTC. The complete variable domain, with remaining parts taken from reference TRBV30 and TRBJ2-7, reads SQTIHQWPATLVQPVGSPLSLECTVEGTSNPNLYWYRQAAGRGLQLLFYSVGIGQISSEVPQNLSASRPQDRQFILSSKKLLLSDSGFYLCAWSVGQGAGGQYFGPGTRLTVT.

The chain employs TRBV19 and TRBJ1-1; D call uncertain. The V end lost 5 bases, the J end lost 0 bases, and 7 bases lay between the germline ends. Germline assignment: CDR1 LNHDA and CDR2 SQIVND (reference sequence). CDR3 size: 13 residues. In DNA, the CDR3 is TGTGCCAGTAGTTTTACCTTGAACACTGAAGCTTTCTTT. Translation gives CASSFTLNTEAFF.